These 2 T cell receptor beta chains were sequenced from one sample in a study of blood T cell repertoires in COVID-19. Sequencing was performed with immunoSEQ multiplex PCR; in TCRdb, only in-frame clones are kept and a portion is missing. Of under 300,000 clones listed, 79% are singletons. The source material was peripheral blood. All receptors come from a woman between 35 and 50 years old with active or convalescent COVID-19.

This clone was picked up many times. This sequence joins TRBV4-1 and TRBJ1-1; TRBD1 is a possible D gene (6 bases). The CDR3 contains 12 residues. Germline CDR1 and CDR2: MGHRA and YSYEKL. V gave up 6 bases and J gave up 7 bases, with 12 bases separating them. As DNA, the CDR3 is TGCGCCAGCAGAAGTTGGGGGCGTGAAGCTTTCTTT. It codes for CASRSWGREAFF.

A few counts support this clone. V gene TRBV2 combines with J gene TRBJ1-6; no reliable D call. The CDR3 has 13 amino acids. The V end lost 8 bases, the J end lost 7 bases, and 12 bases lay between the germline ends. Germline CDR1 is SNHLY and CDR2 is FYNNEI. Here the CDR3 reads CASWLAGNSPLHF. The CDR3, as DNA: TGTGCCAGCTGGTTGGCCGGGAATTCACCCCTCCACTTT. The full variable domain, with the rest looked up from reference TRBV2 and TRBJ1-6, is EPEVTQTPSHQVTQMGQEVILRCVPISNHLYFYWYRQILGQKVEFLVSFYNNEISEKSEIFDDQFSVERPDGSNFTLKIRSTKLEDSAMYFCASWLAGNSPLHFGNGTRLTVT.